The 10 T cell receptor beta chains below all came from one sample that was sequenced in a study of blood T cell repertoires in COVID-19. TCRdb's copy holds only in-frame clones and misses some; the assay was immunoSEQ multiplex PCR. The sample consists of roughly 220,000 clones, approximately 92% of them appearing once. The sample consisted of PBMCs or T cells enriched from blood (not recorded which). The receptors were sampled from a woman aged 18 to 35 in a cohort exposed to, infected with or recovered from COVID-19 (not recorded which).

This CDR3 reads CASSEGDQPQHF. Here the CDR3 DNA reads TGTGCCAGCAGCGAGGGGGATCAGCCCCAGCATTTT. The chain uses TRBV12-3 or TRBV12-4 and TRBJ1-5, with D possibly being TRBD1 (6 bases). The germline V and J ends were trimmed by 6 bases and 5 bases, with 8 bases remaining between them. The CDR3 is made up of 12 amino acids.

The gene calls are TRBV11-3 and TRBJ2-7, with TRBD2 as a possible D gene (5 bases). In germline, CDR1 is SGHNT, CDR2 YENEEA. V shed 5 bases and J shed 5 bases, with 13 bases lying between them. This CDR3 is built from 13 residues. The CDR3 nucleotides read TGTGCCAGCAGCCCAACACCCGGGAACGAGCAGTACTTC. Translating it yields CASSPTPGNEQYF. Looking up the rest from reference TRBV11-3 and TRBJ2-7 gives the full variable domain: EAGVVQSPRYKIIEKKQPVAFWCNPISGHNTLYWYLQNLGQGPELLIRYENEEAVDDSQLPKDRFSAERLKGVDSTLKIQPAELGDSAVYLCASSPTPGNEQYFGPGTRLTVT.

This clone has only one observation. The CDR3 DNA reads as TGTGCCAGCAGCCCCACTAGGCTGCTCTATGGCTACACCTTC. As protein: CASSPTRLLYGYTF. This sequence joins TRBV4-2 and TRBJ1-2; no clear D gene. This CDR3 is built from 14 residues. Germline assignment: CDR1 LGHNA and CDR2 YNFKEQ. V was cut by 4 bases and J by 4 bases, with 13 bases left in between.

In its sample, this clone was seen many times. The chain joins TRBV5-4 to TRBJ1-6; weak D call: TRBD1 (5 bases). The germline V gene encodes CDR1 SGHNT and CDR2 YYREEE (reference sequence). V lost 5 bases to trimming and J lost 10 bases, with 19 bases between them. The CDR3 is made up of 15 amino acids. In DNA, the CDR3 is TGTGCCAGCAGACGGGGCGGGATATCAGACTCACCCCTCCACTTT. The encoded protein is CASRRGGISDSPLHF.

This chain links TRBV9 with TRBJ1-1; 7 bases fit TRBD1. The germline V gene has CDR1 SGDLS and CDR2 YYNGEE. The CDR3 has 14 residues. V lost 3 bases, J lost 0 bases, and 2 bases stayed unmatched. The CDR3 is CASSEGQMNTEAFF. The CDR3 region has the DNA TGTGCCAGCAGCGAGGGACAGATGAACACTGAAGCTTTCTTT.

The chain couples TRBV18 to TRBJ2-1; the D gene is possibly TRBD1 (6 bases). This CDR3 spans 13 amino acids. The V end was cut by 4 bases, the J end by 4 bases, with 8 bases between. Germline CDR1 reads KGHSH; CDR2 reads LQKENI. The CDR3 region is CASSRQDYNEQFF. Written as DNA, the CDR3 is TGTGCCAGCTCACGACAGGATTACAATGAGCAGTTCTTC.

The CDR3 spells CASSQEREGYNEQFF. The CDR3 DNA follows: TGCGCCAGCAGCCAAGAGCGGGAGGGATACAATGAGCAGTTCTTC. V usage is TRBV4-1 and J usage is TRBJ2-1, with TRBD2 identical over 9 bases. V gave up 0 bases and J gave up 4 bases; unmatched junction bases: 1. The CDR3 spans 15 residues. Germline V CDR1 and CDR2: MGHRA, YSYEKL.

The chain joins TRBV30 to TRBJ1-5; D remains ambiguous. The CDR3 is 12 amino acids. With 2 bases removed from V and 4 bases from J, the gap between germline ends came to 6 bases. Germline values: CDR1 GTSNPN, CDR2 SVGIG (reference sequence). The CDR3 here is CAWSPMNQPQHF. The CDR3, as DNA: TGTGCCTGGAGTCCAATGAATCAGCCCCAGCATTTT.

The chain couples TRBV6-5 to TRBJ2-2, with unresolved D. The CDR3 extends over 14 amino acids. V gave up 7 bases and J gave up 6 bases, with 15 bases separating them. CDR1 and CDR2 from the germline V gene are MNHEY and SVGAGI. CDR3 in amino acids: CASNSILDAGELFF. CDR3 nucleotides: TGTGCCAGCAATAGTATCCTCGATGCCGGGGAGCTGTTTTTT.

The gene calls are TRBV4-1 and TRBJ1-2; 8 bases line up with TRBD1. Germline CDR1 is MGHRA and CDR2 is YSYEKL. V was pared by 3 bases and J by 4 bases, with 13 bases of the junction left unmatched. The CDR3 length is 17 residues. CDR3 residues: CASSHRRDRSIGYGYTF. The CDR3 nucleotides read TGCGCCAGCAGCCACCGCCGGGACAGGTCCATCGGCTATGGCTACACCTTC.